A selection of T cell receptor beta chains follows, all from one sample in a study of identical twins. TCRdb fed the 5' RACE reads into MiXCR, producing one record per CDR3 protein. The sample holds 1.5 million or so distinct CDR3 sequences, about 30% seen once. The specimen was cord blood. Every receptor here comes from a newborn girl in good health. The CDR3 runs from the conserved cysteine through the conserved F or W. D genes are given only for firm matches. A row's size may be missing; if present it is once, few, many or a size class.

d_call,v_call,clone_size,j_call,cdr3_aa,cdr3_nt
-,TRBV6-5,few,TRBJ2-5,CATKGRENRVSETQYF,TGTGCCACCAAAGGTCGAGAAAACAGGGTATCAGAGACCCAGTACTTC
TRBD1,TRBV14,-,TRBJ2-5,CASSQLSIRTGLRETQYF,TGTGCCAGCAGCCAATTGTCGATTAGGACAGGCCTGAGGGAGACCCAGTACTTC
TRBD1,TRBV11-3,many,TRBJ2-1,CASSLDRGTYNEQFF,TGCGCCAGCAGCTTGGACAGGGGGACTTACAATGAGCAGTTCTTC
-,TRBV7-2,-,TRBJ2-3,CASISRLGPRTDTQYF,TGTGCCAGCATTTCCCGATTAGGGCCGCGCACAGATACGCAGTATTTT
TRBD1,TRBV11-1,-,TRBJ1-2,CASSLEGDSAYGYTF,TGTGCCAGCAGCTTAGAGGGGGACAGTGCCTATGGCTACACCTTC
-,TRBV2,-,TRBJ1-5,CASSGLGGSSNQPQHF,TGTGCCAGCAGTGGGTTGGGTGGCAGTAGCAATCAGCCCCAGCATTTT
-,TRBV7-9,-,TRBJ1-3,CASSLNHNRNSGNTIYF,TGTGCCAGCAGCTTAAACCACAACAGGAACTCTGGAAACACCATATATTTT
TRBD1,TRBV7-9,few,TRBJ2-2,CASSPPGQGQELFF,TGTGCCAGCAGCCCGCCGGGACAGGGACAGGAGCTGTTTTTT
-,TRBV5-1,-,TRBJ2-7,CASRPTRGGHNEQYF,TGCGCCAGCAGGCCCACTAGGGGGGGGCACAATGAGCAGTACTTC
-,TRBV6-1,-,TRBJ2-1,CASSELATSSYNEQFF,TGTGCCAGCAGTGAATTGGCGACCAGCTCCTACAATGAGCAGTTCTTC
-,TRBV20-1,-,TRBJ2-3,CSAGVRDTQYF,TGCAGTGCTGGAGTGCGGGATACGCAGTATTTT
-,TRBV28,few,TRBJ2-4,CASSFRAGKVNIQYF,TGTGCCAGCAGTTTTCGGGCAGGGAAAGTGAACATTCAGTACTTC